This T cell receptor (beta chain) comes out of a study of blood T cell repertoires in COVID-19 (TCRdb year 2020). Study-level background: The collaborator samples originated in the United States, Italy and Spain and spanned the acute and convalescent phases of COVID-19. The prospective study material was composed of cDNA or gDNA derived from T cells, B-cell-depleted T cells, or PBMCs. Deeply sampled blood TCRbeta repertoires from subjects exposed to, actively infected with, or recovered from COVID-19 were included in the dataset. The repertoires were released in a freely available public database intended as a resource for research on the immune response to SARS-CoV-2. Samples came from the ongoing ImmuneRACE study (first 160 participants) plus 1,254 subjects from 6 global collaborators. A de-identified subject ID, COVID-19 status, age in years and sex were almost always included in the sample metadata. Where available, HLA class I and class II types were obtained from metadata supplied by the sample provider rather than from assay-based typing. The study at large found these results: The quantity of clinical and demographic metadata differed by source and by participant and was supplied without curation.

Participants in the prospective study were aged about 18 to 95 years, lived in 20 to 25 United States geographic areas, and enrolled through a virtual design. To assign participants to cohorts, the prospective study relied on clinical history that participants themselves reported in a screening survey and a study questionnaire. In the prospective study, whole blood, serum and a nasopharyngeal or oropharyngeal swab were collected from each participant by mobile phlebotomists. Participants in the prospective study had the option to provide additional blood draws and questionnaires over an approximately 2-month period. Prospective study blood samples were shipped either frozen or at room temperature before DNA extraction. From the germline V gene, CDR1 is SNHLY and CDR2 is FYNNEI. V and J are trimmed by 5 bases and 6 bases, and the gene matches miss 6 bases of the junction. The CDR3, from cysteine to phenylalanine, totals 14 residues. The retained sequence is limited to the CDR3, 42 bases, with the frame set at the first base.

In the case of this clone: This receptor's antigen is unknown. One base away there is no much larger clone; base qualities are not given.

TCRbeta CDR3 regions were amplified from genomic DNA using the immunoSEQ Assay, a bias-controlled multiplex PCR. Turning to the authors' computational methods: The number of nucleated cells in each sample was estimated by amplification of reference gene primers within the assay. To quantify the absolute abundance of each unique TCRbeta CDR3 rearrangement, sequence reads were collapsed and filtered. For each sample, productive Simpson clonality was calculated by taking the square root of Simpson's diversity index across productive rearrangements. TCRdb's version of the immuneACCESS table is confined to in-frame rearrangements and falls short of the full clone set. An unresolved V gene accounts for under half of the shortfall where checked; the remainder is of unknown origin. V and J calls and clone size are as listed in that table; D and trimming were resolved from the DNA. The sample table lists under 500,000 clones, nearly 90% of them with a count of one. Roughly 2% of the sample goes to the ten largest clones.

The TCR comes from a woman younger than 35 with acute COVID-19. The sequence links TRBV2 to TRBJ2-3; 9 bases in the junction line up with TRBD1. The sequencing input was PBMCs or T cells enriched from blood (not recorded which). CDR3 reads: CASSRTGEGDTQYF. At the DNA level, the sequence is TGTGCCAGCAGTAGGACAGGGGAGGGGGATACGCAGTATTTT.